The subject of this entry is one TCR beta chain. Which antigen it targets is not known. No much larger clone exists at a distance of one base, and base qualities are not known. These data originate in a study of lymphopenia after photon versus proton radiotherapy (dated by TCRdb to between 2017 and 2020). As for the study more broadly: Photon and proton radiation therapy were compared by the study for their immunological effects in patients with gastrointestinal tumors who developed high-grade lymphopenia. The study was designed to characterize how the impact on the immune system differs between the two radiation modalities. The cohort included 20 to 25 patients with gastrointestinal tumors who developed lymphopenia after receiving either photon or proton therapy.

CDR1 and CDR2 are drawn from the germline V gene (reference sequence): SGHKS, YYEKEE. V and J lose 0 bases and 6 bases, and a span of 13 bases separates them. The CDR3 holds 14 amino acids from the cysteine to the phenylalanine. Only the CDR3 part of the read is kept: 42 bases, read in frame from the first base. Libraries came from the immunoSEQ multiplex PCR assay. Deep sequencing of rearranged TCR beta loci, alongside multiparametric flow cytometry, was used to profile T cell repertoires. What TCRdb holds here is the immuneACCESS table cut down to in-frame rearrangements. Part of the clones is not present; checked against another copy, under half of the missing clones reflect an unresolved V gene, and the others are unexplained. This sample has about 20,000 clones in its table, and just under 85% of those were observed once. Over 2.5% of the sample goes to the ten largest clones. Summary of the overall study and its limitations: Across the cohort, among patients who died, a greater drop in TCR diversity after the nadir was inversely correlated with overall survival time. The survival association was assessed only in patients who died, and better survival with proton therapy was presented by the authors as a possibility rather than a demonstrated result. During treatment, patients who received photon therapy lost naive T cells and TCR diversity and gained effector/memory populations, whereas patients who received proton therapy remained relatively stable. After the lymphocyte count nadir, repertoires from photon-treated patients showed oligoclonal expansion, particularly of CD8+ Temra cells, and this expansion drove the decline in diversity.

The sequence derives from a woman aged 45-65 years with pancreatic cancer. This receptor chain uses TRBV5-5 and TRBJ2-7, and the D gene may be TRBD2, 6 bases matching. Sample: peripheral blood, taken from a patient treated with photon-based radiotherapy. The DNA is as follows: TGTGCCAGCAGCTTGGACAGGAGGGTCGCCGAGCAGTACTTC. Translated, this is CASSLDRRVAEQYF.